This TCR beta chain was retrieved from a study of post-analysis software for immune sequencing data (dated by TCRdb to about 2015). Turning to the overall study: The recorded disease courses included relapsing-remitting, secondary progressive and progressive-relapsing multiple sclerosis, and some patients had no subtype annotation. The patient repertoires were compared against around eleven previously published healthy control repertoires obtained from donors aged 6 to 25 years. A subset of samples was prepared in parallel using single-end sample barcoding, then pooled and co-amplified after Illumina adapter ligation. Broad study findings and their caveats: Patients showed significantly higher frequencies than controls for roughly five TRBV segments, among them TRBV5-6, TRBV5-1 and TRBV20-1. The control group was slightly older than the multiple sclerosis patient group. Normalized Chao1 diversity was significantly lower in multiple sclerosis patients than controls, suggesting substantial peripheral T-cell clonal expansion. Direct clustering with F measure showed strong co-clustering of samples prepared in the same batch, prompting a batch-effect correction.

To demonstrate the VDJtools post-analysis software, the study profiled TCR beta repertoires from the peripheral blood of 13 young patients with multiple sclerosis. Multiple sclerosis patients were children and adolescents aged about 6 to 17 years. There are 16 amino acids in the CDR3, from cysteine to phenylalanine inclusive. This entry keeps only the CDR3 DNA: 48 bases, framed from base 1. V ends up 0 bases short and J 1 base short, with an unmatched junction base count of 3. The CDR1 and CDR2 encoded by the germline V gene are SGHRS and YFSETQ. This clonotype was counted between two and nine times. The clone's antigen remains unknown. One base away there is no much larger clone; base qualities are not given. Library method: PCR. Reads for this sample came from an Illumina HiSeq 2500. To reduce PCR and sequencing biases, unique molecular identifiers were incorporated into the TCR beta cDNA libraries. Approximately 500,000 cDNA molecules were obtained for every 1 to 10 million input T cells, so each molecule roughly corresponded to one T cell. The patient libraries were prepared and sequenced with the same protocol used for the earlier healthy control dataset. Samples belonging to the same batch were prepared together, multiplexed and sequenced on a shared HiSeq lane. The authors' analysis ran thus. MIGEC handled the raw barcoded reads, throwing out single-read molecular identifier groups before consensus assembly and CDR3 extraction. VDJtools was used for post-analysis of the clonotype tables, and diversity was normalized by down-sampling every dataset to the size of the smallest sample. Repertoire overlap clustering matched CDR3 amino acid but not nucleotide sequences to correct batch-related cross-sample contamination. TCRdb applied fastp at Q25 and MiXCR to the public reads, then kept only in-frame beta chains. CDR3 protein duplicates are merged, each entry listing the most common genes and DNA. These V and J calls rely on TCRdb rather than the paper's analysis. For this sample the table gives around 500,000 distinct CDR3 sequences, of which 30% to 40% were detected only once. Less than 6% of the sample is in the top ten clones.

The V and J segments used are TRBV5-1 and TRBJ2-5, and 10 junction bases match TRBD1. The TCR originated in a girl under 18 with multiple sclerosis. Sequenced: blood. CDR3 reads: CASSLVGQGSQETQYF. The DNA sequence is as follows: TGCGCCAGCAGCTTGGTGGGACAGGGGAGCCAAGAGACCCAGTACTTC.